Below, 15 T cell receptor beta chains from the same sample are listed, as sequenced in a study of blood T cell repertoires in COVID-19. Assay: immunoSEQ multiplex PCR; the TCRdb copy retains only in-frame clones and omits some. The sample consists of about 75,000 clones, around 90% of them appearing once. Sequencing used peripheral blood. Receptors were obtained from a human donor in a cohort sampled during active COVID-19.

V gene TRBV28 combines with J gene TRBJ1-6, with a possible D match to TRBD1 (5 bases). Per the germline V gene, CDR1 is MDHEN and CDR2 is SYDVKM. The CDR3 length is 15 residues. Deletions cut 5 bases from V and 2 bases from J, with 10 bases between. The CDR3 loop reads CASSPGRTYNSPLHF. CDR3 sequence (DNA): TGTGCCAGCAGTCCAGGGAGGACCTATAATTCACCCCTCCACTTT. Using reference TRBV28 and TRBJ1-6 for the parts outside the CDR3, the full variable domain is DVKVTQSSRYLVKRTGEKVFLECVQDMDHENMFWYRQDPGLGLRLIYFSYDVKMKEKGDIPEGYSVSREKKERFSLILESASTNQTSMYLCASSPGRTYNSPLHFGNGTRLTVT.

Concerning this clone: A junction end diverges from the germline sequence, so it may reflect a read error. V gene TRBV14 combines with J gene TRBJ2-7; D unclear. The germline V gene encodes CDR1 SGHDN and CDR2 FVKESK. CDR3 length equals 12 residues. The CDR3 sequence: CASSPNSHEQYF. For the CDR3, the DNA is TGTGCCAGCAGCCCCAACTCCCACGAGCAGTACTTC.

The DNA for the CDR3 is TGTGCCAGTAGTTCCTTGACTGGATCGCAGTATTTT. It is translated as CASSSLTGSQYF. The genes are TRBV19 and TRBJ2-3; D is uncertain. V was trimmed by 5 bases and J by 10 bases, leaving 13 bases between them. Germline-derived CDR1 and CDR2 are LNHDA and SQIVND (reference sequence). The CDR3 loop spans 12 amino acids.

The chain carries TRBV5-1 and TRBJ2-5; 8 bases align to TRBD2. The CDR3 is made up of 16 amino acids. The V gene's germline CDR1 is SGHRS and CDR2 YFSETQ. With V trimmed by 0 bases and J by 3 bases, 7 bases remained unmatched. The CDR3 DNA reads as TGCGCCAGCAGCTTGGGCAGCGGGGGCATAAAAGAGACCCAGTACTTC. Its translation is CASSLGSGGIKETQYF.

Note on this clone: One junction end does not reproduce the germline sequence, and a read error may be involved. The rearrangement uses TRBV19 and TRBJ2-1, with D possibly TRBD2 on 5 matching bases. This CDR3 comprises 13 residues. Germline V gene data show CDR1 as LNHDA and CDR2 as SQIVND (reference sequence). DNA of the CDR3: TGTGCCAGTAGTACGGACTCCCACAATGAGCAGTTCTTC. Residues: CASSTDSHNEQFF.

DNA for the CDR3: TGTGCCTGGAGTTCAGCCTATAATTCACCCCTCCACTTT. Its translation is CAWSSAYNSPLHF. The V gene is TRBV30, the J gene TRBJ1-6; the D is unclear. V was cut by 2 bases and J by 2 bases, with 4 bases left in between. Germline lookup yields CDR1 GTSNPN and CDR2 SVGIG (reference sequence). The length of the CDR3 is 13 residues.

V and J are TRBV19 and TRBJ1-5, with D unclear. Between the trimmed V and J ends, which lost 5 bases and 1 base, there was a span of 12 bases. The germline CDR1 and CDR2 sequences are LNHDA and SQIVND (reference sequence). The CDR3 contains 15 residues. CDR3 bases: TGTGCCAGTAGTGATACGTGGGAGAGCAATCAGCCCCAGCATTTT. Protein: CASSDTWESNQPQHF.

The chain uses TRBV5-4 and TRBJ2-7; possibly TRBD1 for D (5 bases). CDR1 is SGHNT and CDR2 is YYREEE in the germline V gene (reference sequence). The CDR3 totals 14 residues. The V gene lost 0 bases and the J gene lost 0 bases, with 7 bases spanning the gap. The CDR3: CASSLEGPSYEQYF. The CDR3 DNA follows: TGTGCCAGCAGCTTGGAGGGGCCCTCCTACGAGCAGTACTTC.

The CDR3 DNA sequence: TGTGCCAGCAGCTTAATACAGGATCTATTCGGGGAGCTGTTTTTT. Its protein is CASSLIQDLFGELFF. The V and J genes are TRBV5-6 and TRBJ2-2, with D maybe TRBD1 (5 bases). Germline CDR1 and CDR2: SGHDT and YYEEEE. The CDR3 is 15 amino acids. Trimming stripped 2 bases from V and 7 bases from J, with 15 bases between.

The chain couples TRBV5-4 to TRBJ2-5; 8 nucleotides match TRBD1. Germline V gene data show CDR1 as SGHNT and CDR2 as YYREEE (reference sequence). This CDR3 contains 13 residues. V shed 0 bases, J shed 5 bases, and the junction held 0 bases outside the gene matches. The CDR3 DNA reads TGTGCCAGCAGCTTGGACAGGGGGGAGACCCAGTACTTC. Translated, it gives CASSLDRGETQYF.

CDR3 coding DNA: TGTGCCAGCAGTTCGGGACAGGGCCAAGAGACCCAGTACTTC. It specifies CASSSGQGQETQYF. This chain connects TRBV27 to TRBJ2-5; the match to TRBD1 covers 9 bases. Per germline, CDR1 MNHEY and CDR2 SMNVEV (reference sequence). J was trimmed by 1 base and V by 4 bases; bases with no gene match: 1. This CDR3 comprises 14 residues.

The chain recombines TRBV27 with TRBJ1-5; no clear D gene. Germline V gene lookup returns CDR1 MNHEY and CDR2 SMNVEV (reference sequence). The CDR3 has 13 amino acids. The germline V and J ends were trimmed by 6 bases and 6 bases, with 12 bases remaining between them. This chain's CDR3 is CASRPSGGQPQHF. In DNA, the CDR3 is TGTGCCAGCAGACCTTCGGGAGGTCAGCCCCAGCATTTT.

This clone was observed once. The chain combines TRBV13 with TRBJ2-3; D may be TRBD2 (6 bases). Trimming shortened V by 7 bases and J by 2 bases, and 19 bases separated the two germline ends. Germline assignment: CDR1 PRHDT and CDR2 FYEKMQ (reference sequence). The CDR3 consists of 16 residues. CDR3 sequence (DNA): TGTGCCAGCAACCCCTATTTGGGAGGAATCACAGATACGCAGTATTTT. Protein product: CASNPYLGGITDTQYF.

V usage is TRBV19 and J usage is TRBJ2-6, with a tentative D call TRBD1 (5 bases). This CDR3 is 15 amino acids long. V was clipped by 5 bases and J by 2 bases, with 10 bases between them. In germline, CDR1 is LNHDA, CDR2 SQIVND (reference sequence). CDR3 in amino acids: CASSGRVTGANVLTF. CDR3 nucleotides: TGTGCCAGTAGTGGCAGGGTAACTGGGGCCAACGTCCTGACTTTC.

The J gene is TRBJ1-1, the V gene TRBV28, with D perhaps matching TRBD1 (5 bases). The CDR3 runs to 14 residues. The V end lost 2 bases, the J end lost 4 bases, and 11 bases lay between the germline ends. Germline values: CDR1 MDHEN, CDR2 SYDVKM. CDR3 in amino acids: CASSLLGGGTEAFF. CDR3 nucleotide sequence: TGTGCCAGCAGTTTACTGGGGGGGGGCACTGAAGCTTTCTTT.